The present T cell receptor beta chain was sequenced within a study of blood T cell repertoires in COVID-19. V shed 4 bases and J shed 1 base, with 10 bases lying between them. CDR1 SGHTA and CDR2 FQGNSA come from the germline V gene. The CDR3 runs to 14 residues. Original processing methods: Amplification of reference gene primers was used by the study to estimate nucleated cell counts. Produced via immunoSEQ multiplex PCR; TCRdb's table is partial and in-frame only. Clone size and the V and J calls come from that table; the DNA yielded D and trimming. Of approximately 25,000 clones in the sample, 75% to 85% are singletons; the top ten hold approximately 15%.

What was sequenced was peripheral blood. This clonotype was sampled from a man older than 75 with active or convalescent COVID-19. The chain links TRBV7-2 to TRBJ1-1; D not resolved. The CDR3 protein is CASSSQRTNTEAFF. The CDR3 region has the DNA TGTGCCAGCAGCTCACAGAGAACGAACACTGAAGCTTTCTTT. Together with reference TRBV7-2 and TRBJ1-1, the CDR3 gives the full variable domain: GAGVSQSPSNKVTEKGKDVELRCDPISGHTALYWYRQSLGQGLEFLIYFQGNSAPDKSGLPSDRFSAERTGGSVSTLTIQRTQQEDSAVYLCASSSQRTNTEAFFGQGTRLTVV.